These T cell receptor beta chains were read from a single sample in a study of cytomegalovirus exposure and HLA in healthy donors. TCRdb's table, derived via immunoSEQ multiplex PCR, lists solely in-frame clones and lacks some. The sample table sets out tens of thousands of clones. The sample was PBMCs. The receptor set was obtained from a woman between 40 and 55 years old in good health and CMV-seropositive. The CDR3 runs from the conserved cysteine through the conserved F or W. D genes are given only for firm matches. Clone size is shown for a subset of rows, as once, few, many or a class of expanded clone.

clone size	V gene	D gene	J gene	CDR3 protein	CDR3 DNA
.	TRBV25-1	TRBD1	TRBJ1-1	CASSTGGKAFF	TGTGCCAGCAGCACAGGGGGTAAGGCTTTCTTT
.	TRBV18	.	TRBJ1-4	CASSPRGQGSTNEKLFF	TGTGCCAGCTCACCACGAGGGCAGGGGTCAACTAATGAAAAACTGTTTTTT
medium-sized	TRBV19	.	TRBJ2-7	CASSIGGQPYEQYF	TGTGCCAGTAGTATAGGCGGACAGCCCTACGAGCAGTACTTC
.	TRBV6-4	TRBD2	TRBJ2-3	CASSVAGGTDTQYF	TGTGCCAGCAGTGTAGCGGGGGGCACAGATACGCAGTATTTT
.	TRBV28	TRBD1	TRBJ2-1	CASSLPTGGPYNEQFF	TGTGCCAGCAGTTTACCGACAGGGGGCCCCTACAATGAGCAGTTCTTC
.	TRBV9	.	TRBJ2-7	CASSRRAISYEQYF	TGTGCCAGCAGCCGGAGGGCAATCTCCTACGAGCAGTACTTC
.	TRBV6-1	.	TRBJ2-3	CASSMSGTSTDTQYF	TGTGCCAGCAGTATGAGCGGAACTAGCACAGATACGCAGTATTTT
.	TRBV10-2	TRBD1	TRBJ1-5	CASRTTGGNQPQHF	TGCGCCAGCAGAACCACAGGGGGCAATCAGCCCCAGCATTTT
.	TRBV28	TRBD1	TRBJ1-5	CASSGSRDRVLNQPQHF	TGTGCCAGCAGTGGAAGTCGGGACAGGGTTTTAAATCAGCCCCAGCATTTT
.	TRBV7-9	.	TRBJ1-3	CASSLGSAGNTIYF	TGTGCCAGCAGCTTAGGGTCGGCTGGAAACACCATATATTTT
.	TRBV12-5	TRBD2	TRBJ2-4	CASGPSGSYIQYF	TGTGCTAGTGGTCCAAGCGGGAGCTACATTCAGTACTTC
.	TRBV11-2	.	TRBJ2-7	CASSFSGESYEQYF	TGTGCCAGCAGCTTTTCAGGGGAGTCCTACGAGCAGTACTTC